The following is a T cell receptor beta chain sequence with its context. Its antigen is still unknown. This specimen belongs to a study of CD8 T cells in ankylosing spondylitis. Points from the study as a whole: Peripheral blood samples showed relatively rare disease-linked clones, and these clones were CD8+. Blood from ankylosing spondylitis patients appeared to carry a characteristic roughly 8-variant TCR beta motif. Prior literature has documented some motif variants in synovial fluid and blood from reactive arthritis.

The CDR3 is made up of 11 amino acids. With 1 base removed from V and 8 bases from J, the gap between germline ends came to 8 bases. Per germline, CDR1 GTSNPN and CDR2 SVGIG (reference sequence). In making TCR beta libraries, quantitative 5'-RACE with molecular barcodes was used. TCRdb used MiXCR to reprocess the 5' RACE reads, holding one entry per CDR3 protein. The sample holds 190,000 or so distinct CDR3 sequences; 13% are singletons and the top ten take approximately 15%. The chain joins TRBV30 to TRBJ1-2; D is possibly TRBD1 (5 bases). This sequence was found in a male donor with ankylosing spondylitis or in good health (not recorded which). What was sequenced was blood, either unsorted or a sorted T cell fraction (not recorded which). The CDR3: CAWSEGTGYTF. CDR3 DNA sequence: TGTGCCTGGAGTGAAGGGACGGGCTACACCTTC.